Presented here are 19 T cell receptor beta chains from one specimen sequenced in a study of shared clonotypes between healthy human individuals. This table comes from immunoSEQ multiplex PCR, and its TCRdb copy is limited to in-frame clones, with some not included. The table lists 2 million to 2.5 million clones, around 95% of them singletons. Sample: naive CD4+ T cells sorted from blood. Subset: CD45RA+ positively selected. The receptors originated from a man aged 18 to 29 in good health.

This clone was seen a single time. The V and J genes are TRBV10-1 and TRBJ1-5, with 8 bases lining up with TRBD1. Per germline, CDR1 WNHNN and CDR2 SYGVQD (reference sequence). The ends lost 3 bases at V and 4 bases at J; junction bases unmatched: 11. The CDR3 loop spans 17 amino acids. CDR3 sequence reads: CASSEEDRDGTNQPQHF. CDR3 nucleotides: TGCGCCAGCAGTGAAGAGGACAGGGATGGTACTAATCAGCCCCAGCATTTT.

The V call is TRBV5-1, the J call TRBJ2-7, with a tentative D call TRBD1 (6 bases). V was trimmed by 3 bases and J by 2 bases, leaving 15 bases between them. CDR3 length: 15 residues. Germline-derived CDR1 and CDR2 are SGHRS and YFSETQ. CDR3 sequence: CASSSGAGDTYEQYF. In nucleotides, the CDR3 is TGCGCCAGCAGCTCAGGGGCAGGGGATACCTACGAGCAGTACTTC.

The chain employs TRBV4-3 and TRBJ2-7; 12 positions agree with TRBD2. CDR3 length: 13 residues. Germline loops: CDR1 LGHNA, CDR2 YSLEER. The V segment lost 7 bases and the J segment 6 bases; nucleotides outside the gene matches: 4. The CDR3 loop reads CASTLAGGSEQYF. The DNA for the CDR3 is TGCGCCAGCACCCTAGCGGGGGGGTCCGAGCAGTACTTC.

This clone came up a few times. The sample carries other DNA sequences with the same CDR3. The chain combines TRBV7-9 with TRBJ1-1; D remains unclear. CDR1 and CDR2 (germline): SEHNR, FQNEAQ (reference sequence). This CDR3 is built from 14 residues. Trimming removed 1 base at V and 1 base at J, with 7 bases between. Here the CDR3 DNA reads TGTGCCAGCAGCTTAGGAGGTACGAACACTGAAGCTTTCTTT. It translates to CASSLGGTNTEAFF. Full variable domain (missing parts from reference TRBV7-9 and TRBJ1-1): DTGVSQNPRHKITKRGQNVTFRCDPISEHNRLYWYRQTLGQGPEFLTYFQNEAQLEKSRLLSDRFSAERPKGSFSTLEIQRTEQGDSAMYLCASSLGGTNTEAFFGQGTRLTVV.

This chain uses TRBV28 with TRBJ1-2; D may be TRBD1 (5 bases). V was shortened by 3 bases and J by 7 bases, with 18 bases between the two germline ends. Germline V gene lookup returns CDR1 MDHEN and CDR2 SYDVKM. The CDR3 is 15 residues long. As DNA, the CDR3 is TGTGCCAGCAGTTTGTTGGGGATGCAGGGACGTGGCTACACCTTC. This sequence encodes CASSLLGMQGRGYTF.

This sequence joins TRBV10-3 and TRBJ2-7; D call uncertain. The CDR3 has 11 residues. Looked up from germline, CDR1 is ENHRY and CDR2 is SYGVKD. V lost 2 bases and J lost 5, with 4 bases in between. The CDR3 spells CAISEDNEQYF. The CDR3 DNA sequence: TGTGCCATCAGTGAGGACAACGAGCAGTACTTC.

In DNA form, the CDR3 reads TGCACCAGCAGCCAAGCTCTCATAATTAGCAGCTACAATGAGCAGTTCTTC. It yields the protein CTSSQALIISSYNEQFF. This rearrangement joins TRBV1 to TRBJ2-1; the D call of TRBD2 is as the table states it, not checked on the DNA. TRBV1 is a recognized pseudogene. The CDR3 runs 17 residues.

V and J are TRBV18 and TRBJ1-5; possible D gene TRBD1, 5 bases. V was trimmed by 2 bases and J by 2 bases, leaving 13 bases between them. Germline CDR1 and CDR2: KGHSH and LQKENI. This CDR3 spans 16 amino acids. The CDR3 DNA reads TGTGCCAGCTCACCATTCGGGGGATCGGGCAATCAGCCCCAGCATTTT. Encoded protein: CASSPFGGSGNQPQHF.

The rearrangement joins TRBV5-1 to TRBJ1-1, with D unresolved. Trimming removed 6 bases at V and 9 bases at J, with 18 bases between. CDR1 and CDR2 from the germline V gene are SGHRS and YFSETQ. This CDR3 contains 13 residues. CDR3 in DNA: TGCGCCAGCAACGCCGGAGGGCCTCAAAAAGCTTTCTTT. Protein product: CASNAGGPQKAFF.

This chain links TRBV2 with TRBJ2-2; tentatively, D is TRBD1 (6 bases). Germline assignment: CDR1 SNHLY and CDR2 FYNNEI. Deletions cut 3 bases from V and 7 bases from J, with 12 bases between. The CDR3 has 14 residues. The CDR3 nucleotides read TGTGCCAGCAGTGACAGGGGCGCTAGCGGGGAGCTGTTTTTT. Its protein product is CASSDRGASGELFF.

A note on this clone: The same CDR3 can be traced to other DNA sequences in this sample. The chain links TRBV2 to TRBJ1-5; TRBD1 aligns across 9 bases. CDR1 and CDR2 from the germline V gene are SNHLY and FYNNEI. V lost 6 bases and J lost 5; bases outside the gene matches: 2. The CDR3 is 13 amino acids. CDR3: CASRRDRDQPQHF. In DNA, the CDR3 is TGTGCCAGCAGGAGGGACAGGGATCAGCCCCAGCATTTT.

The chain employs TRBV6-6 and TRBJ1-3; D unclear. The CDR3 runs to 15 residues. Germline V gene sequence: CDR1 MNHNY, CDR2 SVGAGI (reference sequence). V dropped 0 bases and J dropped 1 base, with 7 bases sitting between them. CDR3 nucleotides: TGTGCCAGCAGTTACTCTGACCCATCTGGAAACACCATATATTTT. Its translation is CASSYSDPSGNTIYF.

This chain joins TRBV6-1 and TRBJ2-1; 14 bases line up with TRBD2. The ends lost 6 bases at V and 6 bases at J; junction bases unmatched: 1. This CDR3 is 14 amino acids long. Germline loops: CDR1 MNHNS, CDR2 SASEGT. Here the CDR3 DNA reads TGTGCCAGCAGGACTAGCGGGGGGGCCAATGAGCAGTTCTTC. It is translated as CASRTSGGANEQFF.

The chain employs TRBV5-1 and TRBJ2-7, with TRBD2 matching 11 bases. From germline, CDR1 is SGHRS and CDR2 YFSETQ. The trim removed 3 bases at V and 6 bases at J, leaving 8 bases unmatched. The CDR3 sequence is 15 residues long. The CDR3 region has the DNA TGCGCCAGCAGCTCCGTTAGCGGGGGGGCCGGCGAGCAGTACTTC. This codes for CASSSVSGGAGEQYF.

The chain employs TRBV6-5 and TRBJ2-3; D possibly uses TRBD1 or TRBD2 (5 bases each). In germline, CDR1 is MNHEY, CDR2 SVGAGI. Trimming stripped 6 bases from V and 8 bases from J, with 15 bases between. This CDR3 contains 13 residues. The CDR3 bases are TGTGCCAGCAGGGATACAGGACTTCCTACGCAGTATTTT. It yields the protein CASRDTGLPTQYF.

The gene calls are TRBV5-8 and TRBJ2-7; D is perhaps TRBD1 (5 bases). In germline, CDR1 is SGHTS, CDR2 YDEGEE. The V end was cut by 4 bases, the J end by 3 bases, with 11 bases between. CDR3 length equals 13 residues. Written as DNA, the CDR3 is TGTGCCAGCAGCCGAGACAGATTCTACGAGCAGTACTTC. Its protein is CASSRDRFYEQYF.

In DNA form, the CDR3 reads TGTGCCTGGAGTGTACTAGGGACGGACTACGAGCAGTACTTC. Encoded protein: CAWSVLGTDYEQYF. The chain couples TRBV30 to TRBJ2-7; TRBD1 or TRBD2 may be the D gene (5 bases each). The CDR3 has 14 residues. CDR1 and CDR2 from the germline V gene are GTSNPN and SVGIG (reference sequence). Trimming removed 0 bases from V and 3 bases from J, with 12 bases in between.

The V and J genes are TRBV2 and TRBJ2-1, with D possibly matching TRBD2 (5 bases). The CDR3 extends over 14 amino acids. V was cut by 7 bases and J by 0 bases, with 10 bases left in between. Germline loops: CDR1 SNHLY, CDR2 FYNNEI. As DNA, the CDR3 is TGTGCCAGCAATACTAGGAGCTCCTACAATGAGCAGTTCTTC. Its translation: CASNTRSSYNEQFF.

The V call is TRBV30, the J call TRBJ1-1; the D gene is possibly TRBD1 (6 bases). V was cut by 4 bases and J by 10 bases, with 16 bases left in between. The germline CDR1 and CDR2 sequences are GTSNPN and SVGIG (reference sequence). The length of the CDR3 is 12 residues. The DNA for the CDR3 is TGTGCCTGGACCGGAGGGGGGGTGGCAGCTTTCTTT. Protein product: CAWTGGGVAAFF.